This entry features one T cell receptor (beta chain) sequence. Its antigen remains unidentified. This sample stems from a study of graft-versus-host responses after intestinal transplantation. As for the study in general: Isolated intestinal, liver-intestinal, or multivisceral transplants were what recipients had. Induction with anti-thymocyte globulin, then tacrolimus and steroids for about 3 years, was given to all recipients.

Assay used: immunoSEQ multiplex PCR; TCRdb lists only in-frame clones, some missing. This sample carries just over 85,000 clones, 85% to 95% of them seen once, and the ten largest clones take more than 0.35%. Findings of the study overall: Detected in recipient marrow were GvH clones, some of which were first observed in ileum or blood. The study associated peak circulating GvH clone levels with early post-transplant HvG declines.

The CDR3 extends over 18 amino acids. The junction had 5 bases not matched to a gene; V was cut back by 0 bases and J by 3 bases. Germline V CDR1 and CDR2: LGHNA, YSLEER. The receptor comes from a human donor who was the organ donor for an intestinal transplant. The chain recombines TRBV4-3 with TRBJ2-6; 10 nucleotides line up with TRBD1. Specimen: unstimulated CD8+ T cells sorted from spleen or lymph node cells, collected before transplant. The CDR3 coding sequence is TGCGCCAGCAGCCAAGATGGGACAGGGGTTTATGGGGCCAACGTCCTGACTTTC. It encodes CASSQDGTGVYGANVLTF.